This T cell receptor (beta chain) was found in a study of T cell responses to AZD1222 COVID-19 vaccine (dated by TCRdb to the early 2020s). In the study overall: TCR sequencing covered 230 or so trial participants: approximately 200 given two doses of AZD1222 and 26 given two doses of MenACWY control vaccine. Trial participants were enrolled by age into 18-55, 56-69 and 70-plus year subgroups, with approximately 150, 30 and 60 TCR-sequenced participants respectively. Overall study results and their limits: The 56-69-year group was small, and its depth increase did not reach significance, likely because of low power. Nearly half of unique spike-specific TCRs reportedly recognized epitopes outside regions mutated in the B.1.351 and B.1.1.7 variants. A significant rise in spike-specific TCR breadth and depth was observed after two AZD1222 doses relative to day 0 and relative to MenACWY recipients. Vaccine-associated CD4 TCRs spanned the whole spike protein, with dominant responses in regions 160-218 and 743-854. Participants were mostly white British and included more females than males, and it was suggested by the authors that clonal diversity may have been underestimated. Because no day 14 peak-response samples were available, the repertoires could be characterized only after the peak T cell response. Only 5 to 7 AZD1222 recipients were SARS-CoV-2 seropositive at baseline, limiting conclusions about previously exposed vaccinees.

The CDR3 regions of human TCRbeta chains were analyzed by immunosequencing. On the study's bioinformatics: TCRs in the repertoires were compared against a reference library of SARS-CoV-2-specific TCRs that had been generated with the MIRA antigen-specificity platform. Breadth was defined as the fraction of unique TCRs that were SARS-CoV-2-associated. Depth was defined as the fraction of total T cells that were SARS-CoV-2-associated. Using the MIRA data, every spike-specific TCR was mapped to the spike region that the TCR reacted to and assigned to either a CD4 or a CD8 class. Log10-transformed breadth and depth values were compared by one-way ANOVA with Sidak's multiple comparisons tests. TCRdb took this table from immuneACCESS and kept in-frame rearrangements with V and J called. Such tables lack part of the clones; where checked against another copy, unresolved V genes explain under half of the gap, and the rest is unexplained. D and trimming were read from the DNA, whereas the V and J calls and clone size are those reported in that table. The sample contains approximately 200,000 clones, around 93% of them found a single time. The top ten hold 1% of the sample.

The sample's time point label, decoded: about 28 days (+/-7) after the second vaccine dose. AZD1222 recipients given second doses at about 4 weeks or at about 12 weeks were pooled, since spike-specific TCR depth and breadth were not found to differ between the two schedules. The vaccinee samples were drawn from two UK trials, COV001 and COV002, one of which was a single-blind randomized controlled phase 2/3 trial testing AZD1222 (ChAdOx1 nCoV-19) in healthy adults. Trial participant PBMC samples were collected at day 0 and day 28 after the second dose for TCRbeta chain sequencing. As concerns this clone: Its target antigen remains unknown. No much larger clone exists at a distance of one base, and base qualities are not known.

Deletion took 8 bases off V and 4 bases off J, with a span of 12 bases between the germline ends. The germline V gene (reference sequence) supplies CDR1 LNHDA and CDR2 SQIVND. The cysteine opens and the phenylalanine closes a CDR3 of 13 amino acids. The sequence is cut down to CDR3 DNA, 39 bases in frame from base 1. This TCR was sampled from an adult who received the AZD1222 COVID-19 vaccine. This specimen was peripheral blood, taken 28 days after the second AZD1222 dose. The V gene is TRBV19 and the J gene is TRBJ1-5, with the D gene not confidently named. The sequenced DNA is TGTGCCAGTTCTCAGGCCGTGAATCAGCCCCAGCATTTT. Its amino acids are CASSQAVNQPQHF.